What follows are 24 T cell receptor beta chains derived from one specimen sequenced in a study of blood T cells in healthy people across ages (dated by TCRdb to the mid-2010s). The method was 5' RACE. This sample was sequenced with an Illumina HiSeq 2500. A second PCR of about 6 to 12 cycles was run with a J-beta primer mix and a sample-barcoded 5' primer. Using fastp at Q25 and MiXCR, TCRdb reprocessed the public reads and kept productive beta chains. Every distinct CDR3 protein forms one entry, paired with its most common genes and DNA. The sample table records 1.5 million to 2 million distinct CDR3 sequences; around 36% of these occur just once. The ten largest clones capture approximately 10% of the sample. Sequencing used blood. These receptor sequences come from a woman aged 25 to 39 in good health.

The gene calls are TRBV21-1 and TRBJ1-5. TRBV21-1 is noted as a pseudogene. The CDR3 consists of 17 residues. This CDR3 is CASSKARRTLSNQPQHF. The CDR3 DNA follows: TGTGCCAGCAGCAAAGCGCGGAGGACCCTTAGCAATCAGCCCCAGCATTTT.

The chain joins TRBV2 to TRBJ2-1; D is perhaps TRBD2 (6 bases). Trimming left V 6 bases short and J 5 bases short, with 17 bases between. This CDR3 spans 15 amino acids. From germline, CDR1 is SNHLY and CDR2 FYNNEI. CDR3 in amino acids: CASRPGLTENNEQFF. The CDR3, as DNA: TGTGCCAGCAGACCCGGACTAACGGAGAACAATGAGCAGTTCTTC.

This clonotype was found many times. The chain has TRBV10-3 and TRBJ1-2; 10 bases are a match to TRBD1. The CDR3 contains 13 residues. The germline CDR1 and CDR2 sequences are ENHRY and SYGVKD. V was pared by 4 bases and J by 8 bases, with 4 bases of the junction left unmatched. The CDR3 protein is CAISGQGASGYTF. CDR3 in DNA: TGTGCCATCAGTGGACAGGGGGCGTCGGGCTACACCTTC.

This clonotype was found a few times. The CDR3 DNA reads as TGTGCCAGCAGCTCACCCGTTAGCGGGGGGGCGAGGGGTACGCAGTATTTT. It codes for CASSSPVSGGARGTQYF. The chain uses TRBV7-9 and TRBJ2-3; 11 bases line up with TRBD2. The ends lost 4 bases at V and 8 bases at J; junction bases unmatched: 14. Per the germline V gene, CDR1 is SEHNR and CDR2 is FQNEAQ (reference sequence). This CDR3 has 17 residues.

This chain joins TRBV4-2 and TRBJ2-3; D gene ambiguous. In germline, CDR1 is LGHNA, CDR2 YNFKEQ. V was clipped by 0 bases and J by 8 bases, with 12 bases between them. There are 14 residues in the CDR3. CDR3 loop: CASSQEVERSTQYF. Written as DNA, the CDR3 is TGTGCCAGCAGCCAAGAAGTGGAGAGAAGTACGCAGTATTTT.

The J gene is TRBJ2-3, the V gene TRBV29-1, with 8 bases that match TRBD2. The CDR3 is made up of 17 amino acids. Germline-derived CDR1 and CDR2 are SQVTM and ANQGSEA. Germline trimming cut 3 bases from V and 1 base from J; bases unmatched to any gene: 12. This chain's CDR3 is CSVDGGAQGEGTDTQYF. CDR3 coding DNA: TGCAGCGTTGACGGGGGGGCCCAGGGAGAGGGCACAGATACGCAGTATTTT.

The CDR3 loop is CASSFIRDMTYEQYF. CDR3 bases: TGTGCCAGCAGTTTCATCCGGGACATGACCTACGAGCAGTACTTC. The gene calls are TRBV6-6 and TRBJ2-7; tentative D call: TRBD1 (6 bases). V dropped 4 bases and J dropped 2 bases, with 15 bases sitting between them. This CDR3 has 15 amino acids. The germline V gene has CDR1 MNHNY and CDR2 SVGAGI (reference sequence).

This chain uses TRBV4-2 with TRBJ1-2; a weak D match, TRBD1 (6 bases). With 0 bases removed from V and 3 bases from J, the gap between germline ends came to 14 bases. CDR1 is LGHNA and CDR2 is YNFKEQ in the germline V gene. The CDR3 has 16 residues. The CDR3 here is CASSQDEDREHYGYTF. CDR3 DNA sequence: TGTGCCAGCAGCCAAGATGAGGACAGAGAGCACTATGGCTACACCTTC.

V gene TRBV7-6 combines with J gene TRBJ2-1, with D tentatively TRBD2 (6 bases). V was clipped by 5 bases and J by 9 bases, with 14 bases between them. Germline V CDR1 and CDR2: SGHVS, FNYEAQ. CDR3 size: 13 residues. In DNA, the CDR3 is TGTGCCAGCAGCCACCTGGGACTCTCTGAGCAGTTCTTC. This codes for CASSHLGLSEQFF. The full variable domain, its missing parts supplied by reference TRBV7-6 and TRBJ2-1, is GAGVSQSPRYKVTKRGQDVALRCDPISGHVSLYWYRQALGQGPEFLTYFNYEAQQDKSGLPNDRFSAERPEGSISTLTIQRTEQRDSAMYRCASSHLGLSEQFFGPGTRLTVL.

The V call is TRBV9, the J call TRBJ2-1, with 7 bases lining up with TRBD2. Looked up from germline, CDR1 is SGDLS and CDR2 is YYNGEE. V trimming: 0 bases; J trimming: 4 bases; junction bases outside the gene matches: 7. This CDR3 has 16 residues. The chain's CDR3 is CASSVDSGGPYNEQFF. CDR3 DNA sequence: TGTGCCAGCAGCGTAGATTCGGGGGGTCCGTACAATGAGCAGTTCTTC.

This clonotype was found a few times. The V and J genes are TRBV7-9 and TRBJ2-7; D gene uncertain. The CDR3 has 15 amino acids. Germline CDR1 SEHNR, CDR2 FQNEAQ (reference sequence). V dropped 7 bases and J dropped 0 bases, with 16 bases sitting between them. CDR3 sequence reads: CASTMADFSSYEQYF. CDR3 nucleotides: TGTGCCAGCACCATGGCCGACTTTAGCTCCTACGAGCAGTACTTC.

The CDR3 reads CSARDSRQGKNIQYF. CDR3 DNA: TGCAGTGCTAGAGACTCTAGACAGGGCAAAAACATTCAGTACTTC. The chain carries TRBV20-1 and TRBJ2-4; TRBD1 matches at 7 bases. Germline trimming cut 0 bases from V and 3 bases from J; bases unmatched to any gene: 5. The CDR3 is 15 residues long. In germline, CDR1 is DFQATT, CDR2 SNEGSKA (reference sequence).

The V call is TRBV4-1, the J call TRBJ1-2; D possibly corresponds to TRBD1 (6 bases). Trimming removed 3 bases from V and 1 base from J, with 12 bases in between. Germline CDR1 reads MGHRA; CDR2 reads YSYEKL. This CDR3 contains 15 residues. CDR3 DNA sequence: TGCGCCAGCAGCCAGCCCGGGACACTTAACTATGGCTACACCTTC. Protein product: CASSQPGTLNYGYTF.

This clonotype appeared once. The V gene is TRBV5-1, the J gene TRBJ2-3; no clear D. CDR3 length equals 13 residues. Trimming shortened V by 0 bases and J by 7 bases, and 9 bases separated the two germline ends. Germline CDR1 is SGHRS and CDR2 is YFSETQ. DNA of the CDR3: TGCGCCAGCAGCTTGGAGGTGTTAAATACGCAGTATTTT. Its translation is CASSLEVLNTQYF.

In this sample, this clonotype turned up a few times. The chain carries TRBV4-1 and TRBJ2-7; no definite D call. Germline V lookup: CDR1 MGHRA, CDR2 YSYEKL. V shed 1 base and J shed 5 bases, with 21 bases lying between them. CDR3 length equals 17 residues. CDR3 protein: CASSQGVVQSPKDEQYF. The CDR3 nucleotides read TGCGCCAGCAGCCAAGGAGTGGTCCAGAGTCCGAAGGACGAGCAGTACTTC.

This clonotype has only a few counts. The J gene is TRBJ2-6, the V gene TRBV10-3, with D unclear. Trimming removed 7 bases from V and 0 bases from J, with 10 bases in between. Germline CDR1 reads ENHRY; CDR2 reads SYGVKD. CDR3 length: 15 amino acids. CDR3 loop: CAINPGSSGANVLTF. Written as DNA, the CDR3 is TGTGCCATCAATCCCGGAAGCTCTGGGGCCAACGTCCTGACTTTC.

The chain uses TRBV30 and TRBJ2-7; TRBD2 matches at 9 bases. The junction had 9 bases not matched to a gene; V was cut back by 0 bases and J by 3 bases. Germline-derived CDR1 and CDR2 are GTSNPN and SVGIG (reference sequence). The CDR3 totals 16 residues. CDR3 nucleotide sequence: TGTGCCTGGAGTGTACGAGGCGGGGGGGCGAGCTACGAGCAGTACTTC. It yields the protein CAWSVRGGGASYEQYF. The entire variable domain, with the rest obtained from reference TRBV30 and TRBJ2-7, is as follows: SQTIHQWPATLVQPVGSPLSLECTVEGTSNPNLYWYRQAAGRGLQLLFYSVGIGQISSEVPQNLSASRPQDRQFILSSKKLLLSDSGFYLCAWSVRGGGASYEQYFGPGTRLTVT.

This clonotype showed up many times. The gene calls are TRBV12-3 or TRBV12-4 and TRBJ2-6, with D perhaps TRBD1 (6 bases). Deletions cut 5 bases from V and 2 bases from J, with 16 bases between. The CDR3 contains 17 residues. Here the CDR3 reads CASSPRQASPGANVLTF. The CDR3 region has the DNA TGTGCCAGCAGTCCCCGACAGGCTAGTCCTGGGGCCAACGTCCTGACTTTC.

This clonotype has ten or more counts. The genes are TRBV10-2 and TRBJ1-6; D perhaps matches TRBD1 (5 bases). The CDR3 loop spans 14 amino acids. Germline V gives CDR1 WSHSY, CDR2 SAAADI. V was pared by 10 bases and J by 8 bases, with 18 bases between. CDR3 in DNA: TGCGCCACCCTCGGGACTTTCCGAGATTCACCCCTCCACTTT. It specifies CATLGTFRDSPLHF.

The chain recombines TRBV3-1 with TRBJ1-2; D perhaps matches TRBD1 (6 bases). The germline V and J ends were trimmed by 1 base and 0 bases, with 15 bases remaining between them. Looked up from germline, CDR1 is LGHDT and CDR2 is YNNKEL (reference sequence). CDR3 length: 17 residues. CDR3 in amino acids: CASSQGGAGITNYGYTF. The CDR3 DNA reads TGTGCCAGCAGCCAAGGGGGGGCAGGGATAACTAACTATGGCTACACCTTC.

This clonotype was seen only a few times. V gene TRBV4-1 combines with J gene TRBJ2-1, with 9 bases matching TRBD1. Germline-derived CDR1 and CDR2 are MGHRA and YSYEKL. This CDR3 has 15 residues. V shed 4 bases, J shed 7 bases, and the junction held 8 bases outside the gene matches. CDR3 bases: TGCGCCAGCAGCCCGGGGGACAGGGTGCGTAATGAGCAGTTCTTC. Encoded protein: CASSPGDRVRNEQFF.

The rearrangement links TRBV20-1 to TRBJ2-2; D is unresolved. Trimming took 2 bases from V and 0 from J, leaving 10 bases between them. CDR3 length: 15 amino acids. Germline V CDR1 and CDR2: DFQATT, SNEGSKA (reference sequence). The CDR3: CSARHGQSNTGELFF. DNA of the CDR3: TGCAGTGCTAGACATGGGCAGTCGAACACCGGGGAGCTGTTTTTT.

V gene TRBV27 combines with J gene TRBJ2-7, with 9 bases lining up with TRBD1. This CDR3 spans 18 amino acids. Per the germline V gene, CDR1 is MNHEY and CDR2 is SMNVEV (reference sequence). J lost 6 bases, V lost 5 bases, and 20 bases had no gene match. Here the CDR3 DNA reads TGTGCCAGCAGTACGCCCACCTTACAGGGGGCAGGGGATCGCGAGCAGTACTTC. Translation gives CASSTPTLQGAGDREQYF.

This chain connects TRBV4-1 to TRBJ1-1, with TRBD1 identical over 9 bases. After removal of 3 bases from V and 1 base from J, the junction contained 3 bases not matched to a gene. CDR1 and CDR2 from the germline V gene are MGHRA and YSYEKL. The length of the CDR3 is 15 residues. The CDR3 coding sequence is TGCGCCAGCAGCCACCAGGACAGGGGGAACACTGAAGCTTTCTTT. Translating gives CASSHQDRGNTEAFF.